This is a list of T cell receptor beta chains from one sample in a study of shared clonotypes between healthy human individuals. Profiled with immunoSEQ multiplex PCR; TCRdb holds only in-frame clones, not every one. The sample has under 600,000 clones; almost 97% are singletons. The sample was naive CD4+ T cells sorted from blood. These receptors were collected from a woman between 25 and 40 years old in good health. Both conserved end residues are trimmed from each CDR3. Size is stated for part of the rows, as once, few or many counts, or as a class when the clone is expanded.

clone_size: -; v_call: TRBV7-6; cdr3_aa: ASSLVSSGDSYEQY
clone_size: -; v_call: TRBV27; cdr3_aa: ASSSPDQGAISSGNTIY
clone_size: -; v_call: TRBV5-1; cdr3_aa: ASSLGDSYNEQF
clone_size: -; v_call: TRBV7-9; cdr3_aa: ASSFTLLEGFTEAF
clone_size: -; v_call: TRBV5-1; cdr3_aa: ASSQGQGSLSGNTIY
clone_size: -; v_call: TRBV2; cdr3_aa: ASRSGGTYEQY
clone_size: -; v_call: TRBV5-1; cdr3_aa: ASSTSTRGSPYEQY
clone_size: -; v_call: TRBV6-5; cdr3_aa: ASIPQGLNTEAF
clone_size: -; v_call: TRBV27; cdr3_aa: ASSLRGRAYEQY
clone_size: -; v_call: TRBV5-4; cdr3_aa: ASSPGTSGTDTQY
clone_size: -; v_call: TRBV7-6; cdr3_aa: ASSPDRGYEQY
clone_size: -; v_call: TRBV19; cdr3_aa: PRGRRPLNYGYT
clone_size: -; v_call: TRBV5-1; cdr3_aa: ASSLGLAGSSYQETQY
clone_size: -; v_call: TRBV18; cdr3_aa: ASSPRDRGPNTGELF
clone_size: -; v_call: TRBV18; cdr3_aa: ASSQGGIMNTEAF
clone_size: -; v_call: TRBV7-9; cdr3_aa: ASSLTGRAHEQY
clone_size: -; v_call: TRBV30; cdr3_aa: AWSAGQIVEQF
clone_size: -; v_call: TRBV7-9; cdr3_aa: ASSWAGTGNYEQY
clone_size: -; v_call: TRBV29-1; cdr3_aa: SVMTLQGPYEQY
clone_size: -; v_call: TRBV2; cdr3_aa: ASSSAGGASYEQY
clone_size: once; v_call: TRBV5-1; cdr3_aa: ASSRDGPYEQY
clone_size: -; v_call: TRBV27; cdr3_aa: ASSTDVNQPQH
clone_size: -; v_call: TRBV10-1; cdr3_aa: ASRAGGGDEQF
clone_size: -; v_call: TRBV7-9; cdr3_aa: ASSGGGSEAF
clone_size: -; v_call: TRBV7-9; cdr3_aa: ASSFGQGVVREQY
clone_size: -; v_call: TRBV29-1; cdr3_aa: SCRTNEDTQY
clone_size: -; v_call: TRBV7-8; cdr3_aa: ASSFNLQETQY
clone_size: -; v_call: TRBV15; cdr3_aa: ATSGLGPPLNEQF
clone_size: -; v_call: TRBV14; cdr3_aa: ASSQEWQNEQF
clone_size: -; v_call: TRBV5-6; cdr3_aa: ASSLLAPGFLETQY
clone_size: -; v_call: TRBV6-6; cdr3_aa: ASSSLRYEQY
clone_size: -; v_call: TRBV28; cdr3_aa: ASSEGDTEAF
clone_size: -; v_call: TRBV6-5; cdr3_aa: ASSYSRGWDGYT
clone_size: -; v_call: TRBV27; cdr3_aa: ASRPDTGPFSSNEQF
clone_size: -; v_call: TRBV5-1; cdr3_aa: ASSGAALSYNEQF